The clone carrying this T cell receptor (beta chain) has more than one count but fewer than ten. With 2 bases removed from V and 1 base from J, the gap between germline ends came to 11 bases. The CDR3 length is 15 residues. The V gene's germline CDR1 is SGHTA and CDR2 FQGTGA. This specimen comes from a study of blood T cell repertoires in COVID-19. As for the study in general: From T cells, B-cell-depleted T cells, or PBMCs came the material, which was cDNA or gDNA.

The repertoire was sequenced with immunoSEQ multiplex PCR; TCRdb's copy has only in-frame clones and lacks some. Among more than 95,000 clones listed, roughly 80% were seen once. The chain links TRBV7-3 to TRBJ1-1; D remains ambiguous. This receptor was identified in a man aged 55 to 70 with acute or convalescent COVID-19. Sequencing was carried out using peripheral blood. Here the CDR3 reads CASSLLPVPNTEAFF. The DNA for the CDR3 is TGTGCCAGCAGCTTACTCCCAGTGCCGAACACTGAAGCTTTCTTT.